Presented here are 7 T cell receptor beta chains from one specimen sequenced in a study of blood T cell repertoires in COVID-19. Assay used: immunoSEQ multiplex PCR; TCRdb lists only in-frame clones, some missing. The repertoire holds roughly 220,000 clones, around 88% seen once, with approximately 14% in the top ten. Material for sequencing was PBMCs or T cells enriched from blood (not recorded which). Receptors were obtained from a woman aged 45-60 years with acute COVID-19.

V is TRBV12-3 or TRBV12-4 and J is TRBJ1-1; no clear D. Trimming took 6 bases from V and 3 from J, leaving 8 bases between them. This CDR3 has 12 residues. The CDR3 DNA is TGTGCCAGCAGCCCCTTATACACTGAAGCTTTCTTT. Its translation: CASSPLYTEAFF.

The genes are TRBV28 and TRBJ1-2; 7 positions match TRBD1. V lost 6 bases to trimming and J lost 5 bases; unmatched junction nucleotides: 9. Germline assignment: CDR1 MDHEN and CDR2 SYDVKM. CDR3 length: 14 amino acids. The chain's CDR3 is CASRSGQWGYGYTF. The CDR3 DNA reads TGTGCCAGCAGATCGGGACAGTGGGGGTATGGCTACACCTTC.

The V gene is TRBV6-5, the J gene TRBJ2-7, with 8 positions matching TRBD2. The junction had 9 bases not matched to a gene; V was cut back by 7 bases and J by 4 bases. The CDR3 is 14 residues long. Germline CDR1 MNHEY, CDR2 SVGAGI. This CDR3 reads CASTPRSGKYEQYF. The CDR3 coding sequence is TGTGCCAGCACCCCCCGTAGCGGGAAGTACGAGCAGTACTTC.

The chain recombines TRBV3-1 (or the pseudogene TRBV3-2) with TRBJ1-1; D is possibly TRBD1 (5 bases). Germline CDR1 is LGHDT and CDR2 is YNNKEL (reference sequence). V was trimmed by 5 bases and J by 11 bases, leaving 18 bases between them. This CDR3 contains 13 residues. CDR3 in DNA: TGTGCCAGCAGCTTTAGGGACTTTGCTGGGGCTTTCTTT. Its translation is CASSFRDFAGAFF.

This clone came up a few times. The V gene is TRBV12-5, the J gene TRBJ2-7, with TRBD1 matching over 8 bases. CDR3 length equals 13 residues. With V trimmed by 5 bases and J by 3 bases, 3 bases remained unmatched. The V gene's germline CDR1 is LGHNT and CDR2 FRNRAP. The CDR3 sequence is CASGLGQGYEQYF. The CDR3 region has the DNA TGTGCTAGTGGTCTCGGACAGGGCTACGAGCAGTACTTC.

The V and J genes are TRBV19 and TRBJ1-2, with 7 bases fitting TRBD1. V lost 3 bases to trimming and J lost 10 bases; unmatched junction nucleotides: 11. Germline CDR1 reads LNHDA; CDR2 reads SQIVND (reference sequence). The length of the CDR3 is 14 residues. CDR3 DNA sequence: TGTGCCAGTAGTATGGGGCCGGGACAGTTAGACTACACCTTC. This sequence encodes CASSMGPGQLDYTF.

This rearrangement joins TRBV14 to TRBJ1-4, with D perhaps matching TRBD1 (6 bases). In germline, CDR1 is SGHDN, CDR2 FVKESK. V gave up 2 bases and J gave up 4 bases, with 8 bases separating them. CDR3 length: 14 residues. CDR3 in amino acids: CASSQYRDNEKLFF. The CDR3 coding sequence is TGTGCCAGCAGCCAATACAGGGATAATGAAAAACTGTTTTTT.